This T cell receptor (beta chain) originates from a study of monozygotic twins with inflammatory bowel disease. It was roughly 3.5 ug of total RNA that each TCR library used. With the 5' RACE reads reprocessed, TCRdb shows one record per CDR3 protein and no DNA. The sample has about 160,000 distinct CDR3 sequences; the top ten hold 2.8%. The TCR originated in a human donor with ulcerative colitis or Crohn's disease, or a healthy co-twin of an affected twin (not recorded which). Specimen: blood.

The CDR3 sequence: CASSDQGNFQETQYF. The rearrangement joins TRBV5-1 to TRBJ2-5; with no DNA, the TCRdb D assignment of TRBD1 cannot be verified. CDR3 length: 15 amino acids. CDR1 SGHRS and CDR2 YFSETQ come from the germline V gene.